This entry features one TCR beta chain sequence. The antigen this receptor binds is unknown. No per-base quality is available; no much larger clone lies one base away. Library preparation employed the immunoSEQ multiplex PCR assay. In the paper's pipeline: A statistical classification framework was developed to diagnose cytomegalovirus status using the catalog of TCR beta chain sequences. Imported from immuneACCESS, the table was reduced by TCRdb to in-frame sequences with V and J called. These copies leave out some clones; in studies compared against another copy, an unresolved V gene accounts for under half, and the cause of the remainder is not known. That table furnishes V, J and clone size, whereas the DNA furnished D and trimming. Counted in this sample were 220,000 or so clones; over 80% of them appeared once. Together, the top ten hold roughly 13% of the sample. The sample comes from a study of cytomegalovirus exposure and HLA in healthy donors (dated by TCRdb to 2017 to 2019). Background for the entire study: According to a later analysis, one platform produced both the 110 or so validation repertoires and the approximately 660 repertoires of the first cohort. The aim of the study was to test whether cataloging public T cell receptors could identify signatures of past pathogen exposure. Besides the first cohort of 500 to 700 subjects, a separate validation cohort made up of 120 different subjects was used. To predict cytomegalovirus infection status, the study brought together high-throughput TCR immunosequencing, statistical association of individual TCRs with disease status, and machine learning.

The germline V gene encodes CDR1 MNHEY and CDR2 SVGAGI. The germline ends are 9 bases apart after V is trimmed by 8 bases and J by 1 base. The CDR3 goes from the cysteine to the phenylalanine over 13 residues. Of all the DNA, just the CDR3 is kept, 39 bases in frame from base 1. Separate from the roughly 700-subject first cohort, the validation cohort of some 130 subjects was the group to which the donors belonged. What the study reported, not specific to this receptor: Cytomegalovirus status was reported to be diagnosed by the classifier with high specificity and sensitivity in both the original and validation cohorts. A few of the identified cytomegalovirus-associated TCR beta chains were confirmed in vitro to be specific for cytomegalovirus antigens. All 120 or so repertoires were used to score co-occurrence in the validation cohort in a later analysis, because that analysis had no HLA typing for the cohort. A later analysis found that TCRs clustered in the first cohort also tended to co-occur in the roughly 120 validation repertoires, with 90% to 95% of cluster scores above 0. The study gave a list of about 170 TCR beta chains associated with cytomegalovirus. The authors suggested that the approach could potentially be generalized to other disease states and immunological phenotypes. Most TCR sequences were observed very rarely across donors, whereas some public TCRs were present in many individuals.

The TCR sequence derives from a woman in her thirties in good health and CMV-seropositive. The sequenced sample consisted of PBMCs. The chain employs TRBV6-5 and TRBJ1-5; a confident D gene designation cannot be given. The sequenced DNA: TGTGCCAGCCGCGCCAGGAGCAATCAGCCCCAGCATTTT. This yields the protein CASRARSNQPQHF.